This note documents a single T cell receptor (beta chain) sequence. This entry belongs to a study of PD-1 blockade in classical Hodgkin lymphoma. Study background: Intravenous infusions of nivolumab 3 mg/kg reached patients every 2 weeks.

Germline CDR1 is SEHNR and CDR2 is FQNEAQ (reference sequence). Deletions cut 1 base from V and 0 bases from J, with 6 bases between. The CDR3 is made up of 14 amino acids. In every patient, relapse followed autologous stem cell transplantation, while exposure to brentuximab vedotin differed. Only in-frame clones appear in the TCRdb table, and some are missing; sequencing was by immunoSEQ multiplex PCR. The repertoire has 50,000 to 65,000 clones, more than 70% of them found once; the top ten carry around 5.4%. This chain uses TRBV7-9 with TRBJ1-1, with D hard to call. Here the sequenced sample was peripheral blood mononuclear cells (PBMCs), taken before the second cycle of nivolumab. The receptor comes from a human donor with classical Hodgkin lymphoma. The CDR3 DNA sequence: TGTGCCAGCAGCTTAGGGACGGTGAACACTGAAGCTTTCTTT. Residues: CASSLGTVNTEAFF.